This TCR beta chain was retrieved from a study of response to subunit inactivated influenza vaccine. TCRdb reanalysed the RT-PCR reads using MiXCR and keeps one entry per CDR3 protein. The data hold roughly 700,000 distinct CDR3 sequences, with about 15% observed a single time. Of note for this clonotype: Its target is unknown.

Germline-derived CDR1 and CDR2 are SNHLY and FYNNEI. V lost 7 bases, J lost 5 bases, and 12 bases lay in between. This CDR3 is built from 12 residues. Study-wide points: The authors suggested that every seasonal influenza vaccination recruits few new T cells.

The sequence came from a man between 45 and 60 years old who received an inactivated influenza vaccine. This rearrangement joins TRBV2 to TRBJ2-7, with D unresolved. The material sequenced was PBMCs from blood, taken around 14 days before vaccination. The CDR3 spells CASKLGGHEQYF. CDR3 DNA: TGTGCCAGCAAATTGGGTGGCCACGAGCAGTACTTC.